A single T cell receptor (beta chain) is shown here with its context. CDR3 length: 14 residues. V lost 4 bases and J lost 3, with 14 bases in between. In germline, CDR1 is SGHRS, CDR2 YFSETQ. The sample belongs to a study of identical twins. From the 5' RACE reads, TCRdb called clonotypes with MiXCR, one entry per CDR3 protein. The table lists about 450,000 distinct CDR3 sequences, around 20% of them singletons. Sequencing was carried out using naive T cells sorted from blood. The clonotype was recovered from a man between 45 and 60 years old in good health. The chain joins TRBV5-1 to TRBJ2-7; unclear D gene. Here the CDR3 DNA reads TGCGCCAGCAGCCCCCCAACCCGTTTCTACGAGCAGTACTTC. Its translation: CASSPPTRFYEQYF.